The following is a TCR beta chain sequence with its context. Its specificity is not known. Documented time point: cycle 4 day 1 (C4D1), after 6 weeks of nivolumab. After autologous stem cell transplantation all patients relapsed, and prior brentuximab vedotin exposure differed between cohorts. The data stem from a study of PD-1 blockade in classical Hodgkin lymphoma. Looking at the study overall: Patients got intravenous nivolumab 3 mg/kg every 2 weeks. Findings of the study overall: Newly diagnosed patients were said to have less baseline TCR diversity than healthy donors did. Possible causes of repertoire differences, disease activity or prior therapy, remain undefined.

Germline V gene data show CDR1 as SGDLS and CDR2 as YYNGEE. This CDR3 region has 14 residues. V was pared by 0 bases and J by 4 bases, with 3 bases of the junction left unmatched. Sequencing used immunoSEQ multiplex PCR; TCRdb keeps in-frame clones, though not all of them. The sample lists 90,000 or so clones, about 77% occurring once. This material consisted of peripheral blood mononuclear cells (PBMCs), taken before the fourth cycle of nivolumab. This TCR came from a human donor with classical Hodgkin lymphoma. This rearrangement joins TRBV9 to TRBJ2-5, with 7 bases identical to TRBD2. The CDR3 DNA sequence: TGTGCCAGCAGCGTAGATTGGGGGGGAGAGACCCAGTACTTC. Protein sequence: CASSVDWGGETQYF.